What follows describes a single TCR beta chain. The specificity of this receptor is unknown. No much larger clone exists at a distance of one base, and base qualities are not known. This sample was included in a study of cytomegalovirus exposure and HLA in healthy donors (dated by TCRdb to 2016 to 2017). For the study in its entirety: According to a later analysis, one platform produced both the roughly 110 validation repertoires and the 620 or so repertoires of the first cohort. The study aimed to test whether signatures of past pathogen exposure could be identified by cataloging public T cell receptors. Besides the first cohort of approximately 670 subjects, a separate validation cohort made up of 120 different subjects was used. To predict cytomegalovirus infection status, the study combined high-throughput TCR immunosequencing, statistical association of individual TCRs with disease status, and machine learning.

Libraries were constructed by the immunoSEQ multiplex PCR assay. Per the source publication's procedure: A statistical classification framework was built to diagnose cytomegalovirus status from the catalog of TCR beta chain sequences. TCRdb carries this immuneACCESS record with in-frame sequences only. Its versions omit some clonotypes, under half of them owing to an unresolved V gene in the studies checked, with the rest unexplained. V and J calls and clone size are copied from that table; D and trimming were computed from the DNA. The sample table shows around 150,000 clones, and approximately 86% are seen once. The ten largest clones represent approximately 2.1% of the sample. Points the paper makes about the study in general: The authors suggested that the approach could potentially be generalized to other disease states and immunological phenotypes. The classifier was reported to diagnose cytomegalovirus status with high specificity and sensitivity in both the original and validation cohorts. A later analysis lacked HLA typing for the validation cohort, so it scored co-occurrence in that cohort across all 110 or so repertoires. In vitro tests confirmed that three of the cytomegalovirus-associated TCR beta chains recognize cytomegalovirus antigens. In a later analysis, TCRs clustered in the first cohort were found to also tend to co-occur in the roughly 130 validation repertoires, with roughly 93% of cluster scores above 0. A total of 164 TCR beta chains were listed by the study as associated with cytomegalovirus. Across donors, most TCR sequences were observed very rarely, whereas some public TCRs were present in many individuals.

As encoded in the germline V gene, CDR1 is SGDLS while CDR2 is YYNGEE. The CDR3 covers 11 residues, taking in both the cysteine and the phenylalanine. This entry keeps only the CDR3 DNA: 33 bases, framed from base 1. The germline ends are 8 bases apart after V is trimmed by 3 bases and J by 10 bases. The donors were included in the validation cohort of over a hundred subjects, a group kept apart from the roughly 700-subject first cohort. This receptor chain uses TRBV9 and TRBJ1-3; possibly the D gene is TRBD1, per 6 matching bases. Sample: PBMCs. This TCR was sampled from a woman between 18 and 29 years old in good health and CMV-seronegative. This receptor has the CDR3 CASSGGQTIYF. The DNA reads TGTGCCAGCAGCGGCGGACAGACCATATATTTT.